This T cell receptor beta chain was identified in a study of beta chain features in type 1 diabetes. Study information: Examined across all samples were almost 110 million sorted cells. Study-level findings and limits: Because the template was cDNA, high-expressing cells might be over-represented. Shortening of TCRB CDR3s, moderate but significant, appeared in all four CD4+ subsets of Type 1 diabetes patients.

This clone has more than one count but fewer than ten. Its antigen remains unidentified. The CDR3 consists of 15 residues. Germline V gene data show CDR1 as SGHTS and CDR2 as YDEGEE. The ends lost 0 bases at V and 5 bases at J; junction bases unmatched: 7. The whole isolated RNA underwent reverse transcription, so sequencing captured expressed TCRB transcripts. Clones were sequenced by immunoSEQ multiplex PCR, and TCRdb holds only the in-frame ones, with some missing. The sample yields 140,000 to 150,000 clones, about 10% seen once. All sorted populations exceeded 95% purity. This rearrangement joins TRBV5-8 to TRBJ2-5; 7 nucleotides match TRBD1. The TCR comes from a man aged 18 to 29 in good health. The sequenced sample was naive CD4+ T cells from blood. The CDR3: CASSLEGARRETQYF. The DNA for the CDR3 is TGTGCCAGCAGCTTGGAGGGGGCGCGGCGTGAGACCCAGTACTTC.